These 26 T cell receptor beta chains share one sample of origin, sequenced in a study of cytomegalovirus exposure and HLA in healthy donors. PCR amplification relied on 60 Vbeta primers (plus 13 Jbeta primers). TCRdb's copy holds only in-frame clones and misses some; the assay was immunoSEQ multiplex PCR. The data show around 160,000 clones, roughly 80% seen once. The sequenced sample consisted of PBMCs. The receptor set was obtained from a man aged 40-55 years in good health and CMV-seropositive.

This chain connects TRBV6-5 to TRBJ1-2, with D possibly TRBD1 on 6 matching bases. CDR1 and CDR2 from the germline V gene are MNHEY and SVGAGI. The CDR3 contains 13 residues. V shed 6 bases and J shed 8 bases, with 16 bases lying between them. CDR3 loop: CASRAGTSVGYTF. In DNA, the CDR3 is TGTGCCAGCAGAGCCGGGACATCCGTCGGCTACACCTTC.

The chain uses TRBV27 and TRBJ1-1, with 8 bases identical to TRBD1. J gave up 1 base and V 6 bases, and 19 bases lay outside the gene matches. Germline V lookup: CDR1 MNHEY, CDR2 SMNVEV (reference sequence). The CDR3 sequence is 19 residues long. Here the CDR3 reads CASRENSFNRGQGNTEAFF. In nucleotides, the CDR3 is TGTGCCAGCAGAGAGAATAGTTTTAATAGAGGACAGGGGAACACTGAAGCTTTCTTT.

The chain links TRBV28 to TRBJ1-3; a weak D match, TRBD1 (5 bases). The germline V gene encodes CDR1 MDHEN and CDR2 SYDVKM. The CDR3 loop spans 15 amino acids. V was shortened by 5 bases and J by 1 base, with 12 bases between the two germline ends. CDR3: CASSLGGVSGNTIYF. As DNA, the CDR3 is TGTGCCAGCAGTCTTGGGGGGGTGTCTGGAAACACCATATATTTT.

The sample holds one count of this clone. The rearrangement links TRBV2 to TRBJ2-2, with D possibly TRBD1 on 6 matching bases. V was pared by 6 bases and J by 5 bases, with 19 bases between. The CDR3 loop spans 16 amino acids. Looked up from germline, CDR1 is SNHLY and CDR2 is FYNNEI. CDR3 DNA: TGTGCCAGCAGCCAGGTGGACAGCCCGAGAACCGGGGAGCTGTTTTTT. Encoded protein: CASSQVDSPRTGELFF.

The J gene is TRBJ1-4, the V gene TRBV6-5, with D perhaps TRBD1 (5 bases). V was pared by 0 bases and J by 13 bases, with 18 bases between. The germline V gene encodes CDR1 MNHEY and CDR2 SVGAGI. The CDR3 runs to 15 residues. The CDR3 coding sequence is TGTGCCAGCAGTTACTCCATTTCGGGGGACCGGCGACTGTTTTTT. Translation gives CASSYSISGDRRLFF.

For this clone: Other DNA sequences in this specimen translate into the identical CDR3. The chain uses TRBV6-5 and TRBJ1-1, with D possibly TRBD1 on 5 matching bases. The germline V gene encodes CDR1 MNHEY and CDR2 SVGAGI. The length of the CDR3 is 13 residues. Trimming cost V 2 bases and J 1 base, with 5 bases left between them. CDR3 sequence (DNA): TGTGCCAGCAGTTACACAGGGAACACTGAAGCTTTCTTT. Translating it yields CASSYTGNTEAFF.

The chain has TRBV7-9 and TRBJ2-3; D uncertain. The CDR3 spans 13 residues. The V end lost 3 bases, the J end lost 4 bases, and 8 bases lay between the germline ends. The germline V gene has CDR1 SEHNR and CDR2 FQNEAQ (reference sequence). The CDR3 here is CASSFGSADTQYF. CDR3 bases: TGTGCCAGCAGCTTCGGGTCCGCAGATACGCAGTATTTT.

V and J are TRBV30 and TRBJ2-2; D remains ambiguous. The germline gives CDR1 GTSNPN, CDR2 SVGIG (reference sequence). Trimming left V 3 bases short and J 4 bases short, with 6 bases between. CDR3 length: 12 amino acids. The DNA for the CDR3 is TGTGCCTGGAGGTGGGCCACCGGGGAGCTGTTTTTT. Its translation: CAWRWATGELFF.

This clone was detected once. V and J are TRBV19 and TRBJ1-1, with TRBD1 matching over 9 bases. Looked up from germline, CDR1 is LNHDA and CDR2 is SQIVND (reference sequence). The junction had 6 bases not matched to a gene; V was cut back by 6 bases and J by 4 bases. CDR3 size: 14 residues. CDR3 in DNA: TGTGCCAGTAGGGGACAGGGCAAGGGCACTGAAGCTTTCTTT. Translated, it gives CASRGQGKGTEAFF.

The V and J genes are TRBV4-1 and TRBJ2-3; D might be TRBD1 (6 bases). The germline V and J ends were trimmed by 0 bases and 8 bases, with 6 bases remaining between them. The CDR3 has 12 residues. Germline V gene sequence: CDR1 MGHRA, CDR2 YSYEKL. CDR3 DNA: TGCGCCAGCAGCCAAGACAGGGGTACGCAGTATTTT. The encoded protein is CASSQDRGTQYF.

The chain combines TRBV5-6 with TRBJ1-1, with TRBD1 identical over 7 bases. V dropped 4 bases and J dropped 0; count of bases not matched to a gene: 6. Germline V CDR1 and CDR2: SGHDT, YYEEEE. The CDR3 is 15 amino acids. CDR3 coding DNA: TGTGCCAGCAGCCGACAGGGTTGGGTGAACACTGAAGCTTTCTTT. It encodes CASSRQGWVNTEAFF.

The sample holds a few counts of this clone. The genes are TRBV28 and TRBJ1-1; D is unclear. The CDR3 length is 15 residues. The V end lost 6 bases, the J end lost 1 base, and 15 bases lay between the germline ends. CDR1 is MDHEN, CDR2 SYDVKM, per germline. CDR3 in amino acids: CASSQAGGPNTEAFF. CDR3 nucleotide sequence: TGTGCCAGCAGCCAAGCCGGAGGGCCGAACACTGAAGCTTTCTTT.

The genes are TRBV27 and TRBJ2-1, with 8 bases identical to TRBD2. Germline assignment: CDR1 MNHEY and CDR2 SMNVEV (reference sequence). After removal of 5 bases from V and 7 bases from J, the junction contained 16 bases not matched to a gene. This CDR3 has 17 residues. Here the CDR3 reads CASSPPPAGAVYNEQFF. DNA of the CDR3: TGTGCCAGCAGTCCCCCCCCAGCGGGAGCTGTCTATAATGAGCAGTTCTTC.

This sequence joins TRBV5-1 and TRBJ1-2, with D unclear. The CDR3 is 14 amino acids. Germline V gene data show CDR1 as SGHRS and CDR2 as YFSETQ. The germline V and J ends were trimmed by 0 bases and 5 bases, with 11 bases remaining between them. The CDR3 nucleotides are TGCGCCAGCAGCTTGGATGTCGGGGTTTATGGCTACACCTTC. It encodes CASSLDVGVYGYTF.

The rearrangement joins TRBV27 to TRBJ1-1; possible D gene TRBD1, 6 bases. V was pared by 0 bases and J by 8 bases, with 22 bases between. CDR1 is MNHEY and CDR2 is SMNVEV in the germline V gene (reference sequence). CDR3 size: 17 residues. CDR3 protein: CASSLSGQLVPRIEAFF. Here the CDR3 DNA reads TGTGCCAGCAGTTTATCTGGACAGCTAGTACCTAGGATAGAAGCTTTCTTT.

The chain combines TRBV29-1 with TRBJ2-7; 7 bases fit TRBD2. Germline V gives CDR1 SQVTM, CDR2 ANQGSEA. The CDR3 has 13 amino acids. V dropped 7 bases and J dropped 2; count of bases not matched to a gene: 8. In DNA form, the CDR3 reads TGCAGCGCTACCGGGACTAATCCCTACGAGCAGTACTTC. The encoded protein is CSATGTNPYEQYF.

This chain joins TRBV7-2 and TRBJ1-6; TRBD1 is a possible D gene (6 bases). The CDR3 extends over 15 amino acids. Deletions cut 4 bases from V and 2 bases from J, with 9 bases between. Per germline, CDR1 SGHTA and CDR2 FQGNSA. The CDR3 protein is CASSSRDTYNSPLHF. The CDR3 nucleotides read TGTGCCAGCAGCTCTCGGGACACCTATAATTCACCCCTCCACTTT.

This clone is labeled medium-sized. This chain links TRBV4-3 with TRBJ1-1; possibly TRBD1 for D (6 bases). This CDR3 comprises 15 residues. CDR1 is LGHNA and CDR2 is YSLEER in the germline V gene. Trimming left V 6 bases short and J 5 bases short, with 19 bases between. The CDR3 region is CASRATQGIQTEAFF. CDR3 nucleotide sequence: TGCGCCAGCAGAGCCACCCAGGGGATTCAGACTGAAGCTTTCTTT.

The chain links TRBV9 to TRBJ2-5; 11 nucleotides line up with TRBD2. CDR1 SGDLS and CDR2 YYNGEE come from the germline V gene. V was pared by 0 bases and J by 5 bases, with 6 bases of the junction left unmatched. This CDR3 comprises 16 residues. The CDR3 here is CASSVVAGGPWETQYF. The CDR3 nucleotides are TGTGCCAGCAGCGTAGTAGCGGGAGGGCCCTGGGAGACCCAGTACTTC.

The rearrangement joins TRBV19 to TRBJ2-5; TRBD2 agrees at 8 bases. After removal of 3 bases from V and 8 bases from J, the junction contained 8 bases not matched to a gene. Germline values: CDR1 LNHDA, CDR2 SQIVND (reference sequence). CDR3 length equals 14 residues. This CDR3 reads CASSMGSGIDTQYF. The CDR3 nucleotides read TGTGCCAGTAGTATGGGTAGCGGGATAGATACCCAGTACTTC.

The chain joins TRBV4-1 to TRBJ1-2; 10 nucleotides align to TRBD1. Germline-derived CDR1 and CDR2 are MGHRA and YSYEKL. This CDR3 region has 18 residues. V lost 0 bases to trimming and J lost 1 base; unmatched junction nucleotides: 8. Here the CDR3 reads CASSQDPLDRGRNYGYTF. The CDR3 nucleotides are TGCGCCAGCAGCCAAGACCCACTCGACAGGGGGCGTAACTATGGCTACACCTTC.

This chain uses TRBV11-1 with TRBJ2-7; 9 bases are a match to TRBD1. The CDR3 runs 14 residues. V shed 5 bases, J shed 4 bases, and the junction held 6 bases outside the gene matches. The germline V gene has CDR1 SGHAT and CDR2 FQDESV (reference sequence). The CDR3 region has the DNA TGTGCCAGCAGCCAGGGGACAGGGCCTTACGAGCAGTACTTC. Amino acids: CASSQGTGPYEQYF.

CDR3 DNA sequence: TGCGCCAGCAGCCAAGGCCCGGACAGGTCTTGGCATGGCTACACCTTC. Its protein product is CASSQGPDRSWHGYTF. The chain carries TRBV4-1 and TRBJ1-2; 7 positions match TRBD1. The germline V gene has CDR1 MGHRA and CDR2 YSYEKL. The CDR3 spans 16 residues. The junction had 11 bases not matched to a gene; V was cut back by 1 base and J by 6 bases.

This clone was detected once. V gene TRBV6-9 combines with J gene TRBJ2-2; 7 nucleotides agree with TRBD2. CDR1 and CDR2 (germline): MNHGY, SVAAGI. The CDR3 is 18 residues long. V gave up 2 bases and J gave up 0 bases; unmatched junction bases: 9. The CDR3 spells CASSYKTPAGANTGELFF. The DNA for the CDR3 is TGTGCCAGCAGTTATAAAACTCCTGCGGGGGCGAACACCGGGGAGCTGTTTTTT.

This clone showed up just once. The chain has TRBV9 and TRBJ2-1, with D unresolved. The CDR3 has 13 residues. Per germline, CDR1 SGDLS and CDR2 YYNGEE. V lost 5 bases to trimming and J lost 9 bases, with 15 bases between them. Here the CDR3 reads CASSPEFFGEQFF. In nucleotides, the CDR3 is TGTGCCAGCAGTCCGGAGTTTTTTGGTGAGCAGTTCTTC. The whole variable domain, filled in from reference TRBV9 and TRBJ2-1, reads DSGVTQTPKHLITATGQRVTLRCSPRSGDLSVYWYQQSLDQGLQFLIQYYNGEERAKGNILERFSAQQFPDLHSELNLSSLELGDSALYFCASSPEFFGEQFFGPGTRLTVL.

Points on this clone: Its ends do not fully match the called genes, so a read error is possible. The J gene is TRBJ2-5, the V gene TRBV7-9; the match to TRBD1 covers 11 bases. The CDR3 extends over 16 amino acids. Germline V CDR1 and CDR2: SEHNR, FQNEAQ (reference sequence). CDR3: CSSSRGQGALPETQYF. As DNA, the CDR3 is TGTTCCAGCAGCCGAGGACAGGGGGCGCTCCCAGAGACCCAGTACTTC. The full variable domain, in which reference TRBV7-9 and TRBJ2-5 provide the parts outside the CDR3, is DTGVSQNPRHKITKRGQNVTFRCDPISEHNRLYWYRQTLGQGPEFLTYFQNEAQLEKSRLLSDRFSAERPKGSFSTLEIQRTEQGDSAMYLCSSSRGQGALPETQYFGPGTRLLVL.